The T cell receptor (beta chain) under discussion was sequenced for a study of cytomegalovirus exposure and HLA in healthy donors. Overall study findings and caveats: Indistinguishable V segments, including TRBV6-2 and TRBV6-3, were excluded.

The V end was cut by 4 bases, the J end by 1 base, with 11 bases between. CDR3 length: 15 amino acids. Germline lookup yields CDR1 SGHRS and CDR2 YFSETQ. It was with 60 Vbeta and 13 Jbeta primers that the PCR ran. The table came from immunoSEQ multiplex PCR; TCRdb's copy has only in-frame clones and leaves some out. The table shows about 98,000 clones, with approximately 79% occurring only once. A remark on this clone: Its antigen is not known.

Each donor was nominally healthy when sampled (though unrecorded immune exposures were likely). This receptor was taken from a male donor in good health and CMV-seronegative. The sample consisted of PBMCs. The rearrangement uses TRBV5-1 and TRBJ2-2; D possibly corresponds to TRBD1 (6 bases). For the CDR3, the DNA is TGCGCCAGCAGCCAGGGCAGGGGGAACACCGGGGAGCTGTTTTTT. Encoded protein: CASSQGRGNTGELFF.